Listed here are 18 T cell receptor beta chains from one sample, sequenced in a study of blood T cell repertoires in COVID-19. Generated by immunoSEQ multiplex PCR, the TCRdb table keeps only in-frame clones and is missing some. The data hold some 70,000 clones, with 80% observed a single time. The sequencing input was peripheral blood. These receptors were taken from a human donor in a cohort sampled during active COVID-19.

This clone was seen only once. The rearrangement joins TRBV19 to TRBJ1-4; a weak D match, TRBD1 (5 bases). CDR3 length: 16 amino acids. Per germline, CDR1 LNHDA and CDR2 SQIVND (reference sequence). Trimming pared 6 bases from V and 11 bases from J, leaving 25 bases between. CDR3 DNA sequence: TGTGCCAGTAGCGGCGGAAGGGACTCTTCTAGGCAGAAACTGTTTTTT. This codes for CASSGGRDSSRQKLFF.

This clone was counted between two and nine times. This rearrangement joins TRBV19 to TRBJ1-5, with 7 bases matching TRBD1. The CDR3 sequence is 19 residues long. From germline, CDR1 is LNHDA and CDR2 SQIVND (reference sequence). J lost 2 bases, V lost 3 bases, and 16 bases had no gene match. The CDR3 coding sequence is TGTGCCAGTAGTATTCGATCGGGACAGAACCCGCGGGGCAATCAGCCCCAGCATTTT. Residues: CASSIRSGQNPRGNQPQHF.

The chain joins TRBV12-5 to TRBJ2-3; TRBD2 matches at 13 bases. The germline V gene has CDR1 LGHNT and CDR2 FRNRAP. CDR3 size: 16 residues. Losses at the gene ends were 4 bases for V and 8 bases for J; bases not matched to a gene: 9. Here the CDR3 DNA reads TGTGCTAGTGGTTCCGGACTAGCGGGGGTCGGAGGTACGCAGTATTTT. This sequence encodes CASGSGLAGVGGTQYF.

In this sample, this clone turned up a few times. V and J are TRBV28 and TRBJ2-2; 7 positions match TRBD2. The trim removed 5 bases at V and 3 bases at J, leaving 6 bases unmatched. The CDR3 is 15 amino acids. The germline CDR1 and CDR2 sequences are MDHEN and SYDVKM. This CDR3 reads CASSLAGRDTGELFF. For the CDR3, the DNA is TGTGCCAGCAGTCTCGCAGGGAGGGACACCGGGGAGCTGTTTTTT. Full variable domain (missing parts from reference TRBV28 and TRBJ2-2): DVKVTQSSRYLVKRTGEKVFLECVQDMDHENMFWYRQDPGLGLRLIYFSYDVKMKEKGDIPEGYSVSREKKERFSLILESASTNQTSMYLCASSLAGRDTGELFFGEGSRLTVL.

This clone has just a few counts. This chain connects TRBV5-6 to TRBJ1-2; D is possibly TRBD1 (6 bases). The V gene lost 4 bases and the J gene lost 8 bases, with 21 bases spanning the gap. Germline loops: CDR1 SGHDT, CDR2 YYEEEE. The CDR3 is made up of 15 amino acids. The CDR3 region is CASSPPGVPRRGYTF. For the CDR3, the DNA is TGTGCCAGCAGCCCGCCAGGGGTTCCACGGAGGGGCTACACCTTC.

The chain links TRBV2 to TRBJ2-1, with 7 bases that match TRBD2. CDR1 and CDR2 (germline): SNHLY, FYNNEI. V dropped 6 bases and J dropped 13; count of bases not matched to a gene: 12. The CDR3 is 13 residues long. The CDR3 region has the DNA TGTGCCAGCAGACCGACTAGCTCGACTCTTCAGTTCTTC. It codes for CASRPTSSTLQFF.

The gene calls are TRBV19 and TRBJ2-5, with 7 bases fitting TRBD1. The CDR3 runs to 15 residues. The J segment lost 2 bases and the V segment lost 5 bases, leaving 8 bases of the junction unmatched. From germline, CDR1 is LNHDA and CDR2 SQIVND (reference sequence). As DNA, the CDR3 is TGTGCCAGTAGTCCCCCCGGGACAGCACAAGAGACCCAGTACTTC. Its translation is CASSPPGTAQETQYF.

CDR3 nucleotides: TGTGCCAGCAGCTTAGTATCAGGGTTCTCCTACGAGCAGTACTTC. Its translation: CASSLVSGFSYEQYF. The chain carries TRBV7-8 and TRBJ2-7; a possible D gene is TRBD1 (5 bases). The CDR3 runs to 15 residues. The germline V gene has CDR1 SGHVS and CDR2 FQNEAQ. The V and J ends lost 1 base and 0 bases respectively, with 10 bases between them.

The J gene is TRBJ1-3, the V gene TRBV18, with 12 bases that match TRBD1. This CDR3 contains 20 residues. The germline CDR1 and CDR2 sequences are KGHSH and LQKENI. Unmatched junction bases numbered 10, after V lost 1 base and J lost 0 bases. The CDR3 nucleotides are TGTGCCAGCTCACCACTTGGGGACAGGGGGCGCAGAAACTCTGGAAACACCATATATTTT. This translates into CASSPLGDRGRRNSGNTIYF.

The chain uses TRBV5-1 and TRBJ2-3; possibly TRBD2 for D (6 bases). Trimming removed 9 bases at V and 5 bases at J, with 10 bases between. There are 11 residues in the CDR3. CDR1 and CDR2 (germline): SGHRS, YFSETQ. CDR3 in amino acids: CAIPGVDTQYF. The CDR3 nucleotides read TGCGCCATCCCGGGGGTAGATACGCAGTATTTT. Combining the CDR3 with reference TRBV5-1 and TRBJ2-3 gives the whole variable domain KAGVTQTPRYLIKTRGQQVTLSCSPISGHRSVSWYQQTPGQGLQFLFEYFSETQRNKGNFPGRFSGRQFSNSRSEMNVSTLELGDSALYLCAIPGVDTQYFGPGTRLTVL.

The chain is built from TRBV19 and TRBJ2-3; 7 bases align to TRBD1. The CDR3 contains 15 residues. Germline V lookup: CDR1 LNHDA, CDR2 SQIVND (reference sequence). V lost 6 bases to trimming and J lost 5 bases; unmatched junction nucleotides: 11. The CDR3 sequence: CASRIGQEPGDTQYF. The CDR3 DNA reads as TGTGCCAGTAGAATCGGACAGGAGCCGGGAGATACGCAGTATTTT. Based on the CDR3 plus reference TRBV19 and TRBJ2-3, the full variable domain is DGGITQSPKYLFRKEGQNVTLSCEQNLNHDAMYWYRQDPGQGLRLIYYSQIVNDFQKGDIAEGYSVSREKKESFPLTVTSAQKNPTAFYLCASRIGQEPGDTQYFGPGTRLTVL.

This clone has just a few counts. The gene calls are TRBV5-4 and TRBJ2-5; D remains unclear. The germline CDR1 and CDR2 sequences are SGHNT and YYREEE (reference sequence). This CDR3 is built from 13 residues. V dropped 0 bases and J dropped 3 bases, with 6 bases sitting between them. Here the CDR3 reads CASSLGQKETQYF. In DNA, the CDR3 is TGTGCCAGCAGCTTGGGGCAGAAAGAGACCCAGTACTTC.

CDR3: CASSRQGAPLYEQYV. For the CDR3, the DNA is TGTGCCAGCAGCAGACAGGGGGCCCCGTTATACGAGCAGTACGTC. This chain connects TRBV6-2 or TRBV6-3 to TRBJ2-7; 10 positions match TRBD1. CDR3 size: 15 residues. Unmatched junction bases numbered 9, after V lost 6 bases and J lost 4 bases. Germline V lookup: CDR1 MNHEY, CDR2 SVGEGT.

V is TRBV7-9 and J is TRBJ1-4; TRBD1 agrees at 11 bases. V was pared by 5 bases and J by 5 bases, with 7 bases of the junction left unmatched. Germline loops: CDR1 SEHNR, CDR2 FQNEAQ (reference sequence). CDR3 length equals 16 residues. The CDR3 bases are TGTGCCAGCAGCCGATGGGGACAGGGGGGCAATGAAAAACTGTTTTTT. Amino acids: CASSRWGQGGNEKLFF.

This chain joins TRBV18 and TRBJ1-4; D remains ambiguous. Trimming shortened V by 6 bases and J by 7 bases, and 12 bases separated the two germline ends. CDR3 length: 13 residues. Germline CDR1 is KGHSH and CDR2 is LQKENI. CDR3 residues: CASSRPGSEKLFF. CDR3 bases: TGTGCCAGCTCCAGACCGGGAAGTGAAAAACTGTTTTTT.

This chain joins TRBV18 and TRBJ1-1, with a tentative D call TRBD1 (5 bases). In germline, CDR1 is KGHSH, CDR2 LQKENI. Trimming took off 8 bases at V and 3 bases at J, with 13 bases between the two ends. The CDR3 is made up of 13 amino acids. CDR3 sequence (DNA): TGTGCCAGCGCCGGGACTTCATACACTGAAGCTTTCTTT. Translation: CASAGTSYTEAFF.

This rearrangement joins TRBV7-2 to TRBJ1-1; D perhaps matches TRBD1 (5 bases). V lost 2 bases and J lost 1, with 8 bases in between. The CDR3 length is 14 residues. Germline CDR1 reads SGHTA; CDR2 reads FQGNSA. This chain's CDR3 is CASSLFQGNTEAFF. The CDR3 bases are TGTGCCAGCAGCTTATTTCAGGGGAACACTGAAGCTTTCTTT.

The chain is built from TRBV3-1 (or the pseudogene TRBV3-2) and TRBJ2-5; the match to TRBD2 covers 7 bases. Unmatched junction bases numbered 13, after V lost 1 base and J lost 2 bases. The CDR3 consists of 18 residues. Germline V CDR1 and CDR2: LGHDT, YNNKEL (reference sequence). This CDR3 is CASSQGIKWGLRQETQYF. The CDR3 DNA reads TGTGCCAGCAGCCAAGGGATCAAGTGGGGACTACGACAAGAGACCCAGTACTTC.